This TCR beta chain is from a study of cytomegalovirus exposure and HLA in healthy donors. Regarding the study as a whole: With later analysis, a missense DCLRE1C variant became linked to TCR beta V- and J-gene trimming. In all likelihood, a cluster of highly shared sequence variants was a sequencing artifact. In a later analysis, specific HLA alleles were associated with more than 15,000 TCR beta sequences at a 0.05 false discovery rate.

J lost 5 bases, V lost 5 bases, and 9 bases had no gene match. The V gene's germline CDR1 is SEHNR and CDR2 FQNEAQ (reference sequence). This CDR3 contains 17 residues. 60 Vbeta and 13 Jbeta primers were used in PCR. TCRdb's table, derived via immunoSEQ multiplex PCR, lists solely in-frame clones and lacks some. The data contain tens of thousands of clones, roughly 80% of them singletons. Of note for this clone: Its antigen is currently unknown.

This chain links TRBV7-9 with TRBJ2-1; 13 bases map to TRBD2. This TCR was recovered from a man in his forties in good health and CMV-seronegative. Material: PBMCs. The CDR3 loop is CASSKGLAGEKDNEQFF. CDR3 DNA: TGTGCCAGCAGCAAAGGACTAGCGGGGGAGAAGGACAATGAGCAGTTCTTC. Together with reference TRBV7-9 and TRBJ2-1, the CDR3 gives the full variable domain: DTGVSQNPRHKITKRGQNVTFRCDPISEHNRLYWYRQTLGQGPEFLTYFQNEAQLEKSRLLSDRFSAERPKGSFSTLEIQRTEQGDSAMYLCASSKGLAGEKDNEQFFGPGTRLTVL.